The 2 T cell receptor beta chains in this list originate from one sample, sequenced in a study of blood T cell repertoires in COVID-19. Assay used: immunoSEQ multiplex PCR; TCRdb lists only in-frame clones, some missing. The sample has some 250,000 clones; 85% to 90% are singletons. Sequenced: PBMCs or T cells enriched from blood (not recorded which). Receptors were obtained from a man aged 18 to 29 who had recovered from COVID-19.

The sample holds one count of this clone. CDR3 protein: CASSLRGFGSQPQHF. The CDR3 DNA is TGTGCCAGCAGTCTTAGGGGGTTTGGGAGTCAGCCCCAGCATTTT. The chain has TRBV28 and TRBJ1-5, with D perhaps TRBD1 (6 bases). Germline values: CDR1 MDHEN, CDR2 SYDVKM. V was shortened by 5 bases and J by 6 bases, with 17 bases between the two germline ends. The CDR3 has 15 amino acids.

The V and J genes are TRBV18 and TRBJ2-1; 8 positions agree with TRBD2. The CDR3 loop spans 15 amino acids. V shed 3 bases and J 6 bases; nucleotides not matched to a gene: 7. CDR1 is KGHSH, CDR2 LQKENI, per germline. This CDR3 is CASSPSGRDRNEQFF. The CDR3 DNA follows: TGTGCCAGCTCACCGAGCGGGAGAGATCGCAATGAGCAGTTCTTC.